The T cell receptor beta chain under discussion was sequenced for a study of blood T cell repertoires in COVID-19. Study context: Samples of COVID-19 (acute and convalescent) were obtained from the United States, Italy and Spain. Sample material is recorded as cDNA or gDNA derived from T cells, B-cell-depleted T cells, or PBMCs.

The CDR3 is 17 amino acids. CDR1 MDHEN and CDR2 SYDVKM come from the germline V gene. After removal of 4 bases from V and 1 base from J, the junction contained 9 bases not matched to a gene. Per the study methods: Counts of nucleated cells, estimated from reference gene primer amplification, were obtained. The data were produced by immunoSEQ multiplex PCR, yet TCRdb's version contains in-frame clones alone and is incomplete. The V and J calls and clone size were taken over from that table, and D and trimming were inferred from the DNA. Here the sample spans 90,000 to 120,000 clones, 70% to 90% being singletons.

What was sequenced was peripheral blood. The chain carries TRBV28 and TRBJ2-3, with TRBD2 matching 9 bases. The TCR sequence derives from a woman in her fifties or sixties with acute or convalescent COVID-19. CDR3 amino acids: CASSSSVREGRTDTQYF. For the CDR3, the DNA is TGTGCCAGCAGTTCCTCGGTGCGGGAGGGCCGCACAGATACGCAGTATTTT.